This T cell receptor (beta chain) was recovered during a study of shared clonotypes between healthy human individuals (TCRdb year 2020). Background for the entire study: Three men and two women, aged 18 to 49 years, made up the cohort. For each donor, three plates each were used for CD4 naive and CD4 memory, two plates were used for CD8 naive, and one plate was used for CD8 memory. To estimate repertoire size and how much clonotypes are shared between individuals, the study performed deep sequencing of blood TCR repertoires from about 5 healthy adults. To increase sequencing depth and limit assay-specific biases, TCR repertoire library preparation and sequencing were carried out by different laboratories using diverse techniques. Between about 0.85 and 9.5 billion PBMCs per donor were obtained by leukapheresis.

Study-wide findings and limitations: About 5% of naive CD4, around 3.5% of naive CD8, approximately 2.2% of memory CD4, and less than 0.45% of memory CD8 clonotypes were shared across four donors. The small number of donors limited the genetic and exposure-history diversity represented. Sampling was restricted to blood, and TCR repertoires in tissue are likely to differ from TCR repertoires in blood. Larger estimated clonotype richness was generally found for naive subsets than for memory subsets. Clonotypes shared by all four sorted-subset donors showed higher generation probabilities than non-shared clonotypes. Even with the large sequencing depth, rarefaction of the sorted-subset datasets indicated that sequencing was incomplete. Based on pairwise subsampling, the degree of clonotype sharing among donors was expected to be affected by sequencing depth.

Remarks on this clone: It lacks a known antigen. No base quality values were provided; no much bigger clone lies one nucleotide off.

Healthy HIV-negative adults with no recently reported acute infections or vaccinations were included as donors. All donors were Caucasian adults living in Nashville, Tennessee, USA. CD8 memory samples combined magnetically selected CD45RO+ cells with CCR7-negative CD45RA+ effector memory (TemRA) cells. After blood collection by leukapheresis, PBMCs were isolated using Ficoll-Histopaque density gradient centrifugation and then cryopreserved in the vapor phase of liquid nitrogen. Analytical flow cytometry was used to check the purity and quantity of every magnetically sorted T cell population. From each sorted fraction, genomic DNA was isolated and quantified by UV absorbance on a Nanodrop 2000c. Using the deep immunoSEQ assay, TCR CDR3 regions were amplified from genomic DNA by multiplex PCR. Genomic DNA extracted from each cell subset was distributed evenly over all wells of several immunoSEQ 96-well plates, and each plate served as one replicate. For sorted subsets, each replicate PCR was loaded with roughly 200 ng genomic DNA, equivalent to about 30,000 T cell genomes. Purified libraries were quantified with a Qubit 3.0 fluorometer, sized on a Bioanalyzer 2100, and re-quantified with the KAPA Library Quantification kit. Every immunoSEQ 96-well plate was sequenced on a separate single-read 150-cycle Illumina NextSeq 550 flow cell. As for how the authors treated the data: Because the immunoSEQ output included only junctional sequences and no quality scores, the filtering could not be the same as the filtering used for full-length reads. To assign V/J genes and CDR3, sequences were annotated using PyIR, a Python wrapper for IgBLAST v1.9, with IMGT germline references. Reads with weak V/J assignments (E-value above 1e-6), missing CDR3, stop codons, out-of-frame junctions, or ambiguous translated residues were removed. V3J clonotypes were defined as sequences sharing the same inferred V gene, J gene, and CDR3 amino acid sequence. Percentage overlap between repertoires was computed as shared unique clonotypes divided by the size of the smaller repertoire. RTK rarefaction, the Chao1 estimator, and Recon v2.1 estimates of unobserved clonotypes were used to assess repertoire richness. Generation probabilities were computed with OLGA for all TCRbeta clonotypes obtained by the gDNA method from a handful of donors. TCRdb limited this immuneACCESS table to in-frame rearrangements with V and J called. A share of clones is missing; checked studies link under half to unresolved V genes, and the rest is unexplained. V and J calls and clone size follow that table, whereas D and trimming were derived from the DNA. In this sample the table shows about 690,000 clones, 90% of which occur a single time. The biggest ten clones account for around a third of the sample.

The germline V gene encodes CDR1 SGHDN and CDR2 FVKESK. The cysteine opens and the phenylalanine closes a CDR3 of 15 amino acids. Only the CDR3 region is kept as DNA, spanning 45 bases read in frame from base 1. The trim is 4 bases for V and 7 bases for J, with a gap of 16 bases between the germline ends. The sample was memory CD8+ T cells from PBMCs. The sample's cell subset or site, from its label and the paper: CD45RO+ cells pooled with CCR7-negative TemRA cells. The sequence joins TRBV14 to TRBJ2-2, with an unclear D gene assignment. This receptor was identified in a man between 18 and 29 years old in good health. Some clones in this sample may be carry-over from other donors' samples. The nucleotide sequence is TGTGCCAGCAGCCTTAAGAGGTGGCACGTCGGGGAGCTGTTTTTT. Its coded protein is CASSLKRWHVGELFF.